What follows are 24 T cell receptor beta chains derived from one specimen sequenced in a study of monozygotic twins with inflammatory bowel disease. One entry per CDR3 protein, without DNA, is what TCRdb gives after re-calling the 5' RACE reads. The table for this sample gives 170,000 or so distinct CDR3 sequences. The sequencing input was blood. The source of these receptors is a human donor with ulcerative colitis or Crohn's disease, or a healthy co-twin of an affected twin (not recorded which).

This rearrangement joins TRBV7-9 to TRBJ2-1; the TCRdb D gene call, TRBD1, has no DNA to confirm it. The CDR3 is 13 residues long. Germline CDR1 SEHNR, CDR2 FQNEAQ (reference sequence). CDR3 amino acids: CASSTPDSHEQFF. Full variable domain (missing parts from reference TRBV7-9 and TRBJ2-1): DTGVSQNPRHKITKRGQNVTFRCDPISEHNRLYWYRQTLGQGPEFLTYFQNEAQLEKSRLLSDRFSAERPKGSFSTLEIQRTEQGDSAMYLCASSTPDSHEQFFGPGTRLTVL.

The rearrangement uses TRBV6-2 or TRBV6-3 and TRBJ1-6. CDR3 size: 14 residues. CDR1 MNHEY and CDR2 SVGEGT come from the germline V gene. CDR3 residues: CASSRILMDSPLHF.

This chain uses TRBV20-1 with TRBJ1-2. The CDR3 is made up of 14 amino acids. CDR1 and CDR2 from the germline V gene are DFQATT and SNEGSKA (reference sequence). The CDR3 loop is CSASEAARNYGYTF.

The chain carries TRBV28 and TRBJ2-3; as DNA is missing, the TRBD2 call by TCRdb cannot be tested. Germline V gives CDR1 MDHEN, CDR2 SYDVKM. The CDR3 consists of 14 residues. CDR3 residues: CASSPSGTSDTQYF.

J is TRBJ2-5 and V is TRBV15. Germline V gives CDR1 LNHNV, CDR2 YYDKDF (reference sequence). The CDR3 has 12 residues. The CDR3 is CATSRDFETQYF. Full variable domain (missing parts from reference TRBV15 and TRBJ2-5): DAMVIQNPRYQVTQFGKPVTLSCSQTLNHNVMYWYQQKSSQAPKLLFHYYDKDFNNEADTPDNFQSRRPNTSFCFLDIRSPGLGDTAMYLCATSRDFETQYFGPGTRLLVL.

The V and J genes are TRBV29-1 and TRBJ2-1; TCRdb's D call of TRBD2 is untestable without DNA. This CDR3 region has 13 residues. The germline gives CDR1 SQVTM, CDR2 ANQGSEA. CDR3 protein: CSVGRTSLVEQFF.

The chain employs TRBV20-1 and TRBJ1-4; the TCRdb call, TRBD1, lacks DNA for checking. The CDR3 totals 14 residues. Germline loops: CDR1 DFQATT, CDR2 SNEGSKA (reference sequence). CDR3 amino acids: CSSPKGAANEKLFF.

This chain connects TRBV7-9 to TRBJ1-1; TCRdb picks TRBD1, but there is no DNA to check that call. Germline CDR1 and CDR2: SEHNR and FQNEAQ (reference sequence). This CDR3 is built from 14 residues. CDR3 residues: CASSLSNRVSKAFF.

V is TRBV12-3 or TRBV12-4 and J is TRBJ1-1; TCRdb designates TRBD1, a call that cannot be tested without DNA. This CDR3 region has 15 residues. The CDR3 reads CASSLGAGWNTEAFF.

The V call is TRBV6-1, the J call TRBJ1-5. The CDR3 is made up of 14 amino acids. Germline CDR1 is MNHNS and CDR2 is SASEGT. The CDR3 loop reads CASSPTVSNQPQHF.

V usage is TRBV28 and J usage is TRBJ1-5. Germline CDR1 reads MDHEN; CDR2 reads SYDVKM. This CDR3 is built from 13 residues. CDR3 amino acids: CASSPALGTAQHF.

V and J are TRBV6-1 and TRBJ1-3; TCRdb selects TRBD1, and the lack of DNA leaves this call unchecked. This CDR3 region has 15 residues. The germline V gene has CDR1 MNHNS and CDR2 SASEGT. CDR3 sequence: CASSGDSSLGNTIYF.

The chain is built from TRBV28 and TRBJ2-7; TCRdb returns TRBD1, unconfirmable since there is no DNA. This CDR3 comprises 14 residues. Looked up from germline, CDR1 is MDHEN and CDR2 is SYDVKM. The CDR3 is CASRGDRLGFWQYF.

The chain employs TRBV18 and TRBJ2-7. This CDR3 contains 13 residues. Germline V gene lookup returns CDR1 KGHSH and CDR2 LQKENI. Here the CDR3 reads CASSSQGYYEQYF.

This rearrangement joins TRBV20-1 to TRBJ2-1; no DNA is available, so the TRBD2 call from TCRdb remains unchecked. CDR3 length equals 11 residues. Germline assignment: CDR1 DFQATT and CDR2 SNEGSKA (reference sequence). CDR3 amino acids: CSAGRDSEQFF.

Here the CDR3 reads CASSTTGTGYEQYF. The chain couples TRBV19 to TRBJ2-7; checking the TCRdb D call of TRBD1 is not possible without DNA. The germline V gene has CDR1 LNHDA and CDR2 SQIVND (reference sequence). This CDR3 has 14 amino acids.

The rearrangement links TRBV28 to TRBJ1-4; there is no DNA to check the TCRdb D call of TRBD1. The CDR3 runs 14 residues. In germline, CDR1 is MDHEN, CDR2 SYDVKM. CDR3 protein: CASSRRDRHEKLFF.

The rearrangement links TRBV5-1 to TRBJ2-1; TCRdb indicates TRBD2, and absent DNA this call remains unverified. The CDR3 consists of 13 residues. Germline assignment: CDR1 SGHRS and CDR2 YFSETQ. This CDR3 is CASRVGLSNEQFF.

This chain connects TRBV28 to TRBJ1-5; the TCRdb call, TRBD1, lacks DNA for checking. Germline CDR1 reads MDHEN; CDR2 reads SYDVKM. CDR3 length: 16 residues. The CDR3: CASSLVGGGQYQPQHF.

The chain uses TRBV5-1 and TRBJ1-1. This CDR3 region has 13 residues. The germline CDR1 and CDR2 sequences are SGHRS and YFSETQ. This CDR3 is CASSYDLRTEAFF.

The chain is built from TRBV6-1 and TRBJ2-7. From germline, CDR1 is MNHNS and CDR2 SASEGT. The CDR3 is 14 residues long. CDR3 protein: CASSDRLDVYEQYF.

The chain links TRBV20-1 to TRBJ1-1; checking the TCRdb D call of TRBD1 is not possible without DNA. The CDR3 length is 16 residues. Germline lookup yields CDR1 DFQATT and CDR2 SNEGSKA (reference sequence). The CDR3 reads CSARDPTGGLNTEAFF.

CDR3 sequence reads: CASSIAGGNTEAFF. J is TRBJ1-1 and V is TRBV19; TCRdb's D call of TRBD1 is untestable without DNA. The CDR3 covers 14 residues. CDR1 is LNHDA, CDR2 SQIVND, per germline (reference sequence).

The chain employs TRBV5-1 and TRBJ1-2; TCRdb's D gene call, TRBD1, goes unchecked for lack of DNA. CDR3 size: 15 residues. In germline, CDR1 is SGHRS, CDR2 YFSETQ. CDR3 residues: CASSLEGDPNYGYTF. Together with reference TRBV5-1 and TRBJ1-2, the CDR3 gives the full variable domain: KAGVTQTPRYLIKTRGQQVTLSCSPISGHRSVSWYQQTPGQGLQFLFEYFSETQRNKGNFPGRFSGRQFSNSRSEMNVSTLELGDSALYLCASSLEGDPNYGYTFGSGTRLTVV.